One sample yielded the 17 T cell receptor beta chains listed below, sequenced in a study of cytomegalovirus exposure and HLA in healthy donors (dated by TCRdb to about 2017). The protocol used for the library was the immunoSEQ multiplex PCR assay. For the multiplex PCR, a mixture combining 60 forward primers for TCR Vbeta segments and 13 reverse primers for TCR Jbeta segments was used. Here the immuneACCESS table is served through TCRdb, limited to in-frame sequences with V and J called. Missing clones are a known gap in these copies; in checked studies unresolved V genes cover under half, and the rest lacks a known reason. The sample data list around 160,000 clones, and roughly four fifths of these were observed just once. Around 4.1% of the sample comes from the top ten. The specimen was PBMCs. The origin of the receptors is a middle-aged man in good health and CMV-seropositive.

In DNA form, the CDR3 reads TGTGCCAGCAGCTCTCCCAGGTCCGCAGATACGCAGTATTTT. Its protein is CASSSPRSADTQYF. This chain uses TRBV5-4 with TRBJ2-3; no definite D call. V lost 3 bases to trimming and J lost 4 bases, with 12 bases between them. The V gene's germline CDR1 is SGHNT and CDR2 YYREEE (reference sequence). This CDR3 is built from 14 residues.

The chain has TRBV5-1 and TRBJ1-2, with TRBD1 identical over 7 bases. The V gene's germline CDR1 is SGHRS and CDR2 YFSETQ. The CDR3 spans 15 residues. The trim removed 6 bases at V and 0 bases at J, leaving 8 bases unmatched. The CDR3 DNA is TGCGCCAGCAAACCCGGGACAGAGCCTAACTATGGCTACACCTTC. It encodes CASKPGTEPNYGYTF.

The V and J genes are TRBV2 and TRBJ2-1, with 11 bases that match TRBD1. V lost 7 bases to trimming and J lost 6 bases; unmatched junction nucleotides: 5. Germline V gene data show CDR1 as SNHLY and CDR2 as FYNNEI. The CDR3 has 14 amino acids. CDR3 in amino acids: CASKMDRGPNEQFF. Here the CDR3 DNA reads TGTGCCAGCAAGATGGACAGGGGGCCCAATGAGCAGTTCTTC.

The rearrangement joins TRBV5-6 to TRBJ2-7; D might be TRBD1 (6 bases). Trimming pared 5 bases from V and 2 bases from J, leaving 11 bases between. The germline V gene encodes CDR1 SGHDT and CDR2 YYEEEE. This CDR3 comprises 13 residues. The CDR3 DNA reads TGTGCCAGCAGTTGGACAGACCCCTACGAGCAGTACTTC. Its translation: CASSWTDPYEQYF.

CDR3 sequence reads: CASTQGTGSSYNEQFF. The CDR3 DNA reads as TGTGCCAGCACTCAGGGGACAGGGAGCTCCTACAATGAGCAGTTCTTC. This chain links TRBV2 with TRBJ2-1; 9 bases line up with TRBD1. The ends lost 7 bases at V and 0 bases at J; junction bases unmatched: 7. Germline loops: CDR1 SNHLY, CDR2 FYNNEI. The CDR3 has 16 residues. The whole variable domain, filled in from reference TRBV2 and TRBJ2-1, reads EPEVTQTPSHQVTQMGQEVILRCVPISNHLYFYWYRQILGQKVEFLVSFYNNEISEKSEIFDDQFSVERPDGSNFTLKIRSTKLEDSAMYFCASTQGTGSSYNEQFFGPGTRLTVL.

The chain recombines TRBV21-1 with TRBJ2-2; the D call of TRBD1 is as the table states it, not checked on the DNA. TRBV21-1 constitutes a pseudogene. The CDR3 is made up of 14 amino acids. The CDR3, as DNA: TGTGCCGACCAGGGATACACAAACACCGGGGAGCTGTTTTTT. Its translation: CADQGYTNTGELFF.

The chain uses TRBV19 and TRBJ2-1; D is unclear. Germline V gives CDR1 LNHDA, CDR2 SQIVND (reference sequence). CDR3 length: 12 residues. V was pared by 8 bases and J by 6 bases, with 11 bases between. The CDR3 region is CASSPQFNEQFF. The CDR3, as DNA: TGTGCCAGTTCCCCCCAGTTCAATGAGCAGTTCTTC. The variable domain in full, with the rest retrieved from reference TRBV19 and TRBJ2-1, is DGGITQSPKYLFRKEGQNVTLSCEQNLNHDAMYWYRQDPGQGLRLIYYSQIVNDFQKGDIAEGYSVSREKKESFPLTVTSAQKNPTAFYLCASSPQFNEQFFGPGTRLTVL.

This clone was picked up one time. The chain recombines TRBV4-1 with TRBJ1-5; 9 nucleotides agree with TRBD1. CDR1 is MGHRA, CDR2 YSYEKL, per germline. CDR3 length: 16 residues. V shed 2 bases, J shed 9 bases, and the junction held 11 bases outside the gene matches. The CDR3 reads CASSQPGQGLSRPQHF. The CDR3 DNA follows: TGCGCCAGCAGCCAACCGGGACAGGGCTTGTCTCGGCCCCAGCATTTT.

This rearrangement joins TRBV5-1 to TRBJ1-2; 7 nucleotides match TRBD1. J gave up 4 bases and V 4 bases, and 13 bases lay outside the gene matches. Germline values: CDR1 SGHRS, CDR2 YFSETQ. The CDR3 has 16 amino acids. This CDR3 reads CASSGSGTVKLYGYTF. CDR3 DNA: TGCGCCAGCAGCGGGTCCGGGACAGTAAAGCTCTATGGCTACACCTTC.

CDR3 DNA sequence: TGTGCCAGTAGTTCGGCGGACATCCCGACCACCGAAGCTTTCTTT. Its protein product is CASSSADIPTTEAFF. J is TRBJ1-1 and V is TRBV19; D is perhaps TRBD1 (5 bases). Trimming took off 5 bases at V and 8 bases at J, with 21 bases between the two ends. The CDR3 totals 15 residues. CDR1 and CDR2 (germline): LNHDA, SQIVND (reference sequence).

The chain couples TRBV29-1 to TRBJ1-1; 11 nucleotides agree with TRBD1. V gave up 7 bases and J gave up 4 bases; unmatched junction bases: 17. The CDR3 contains 17 residues. Germline V CDR1 and CDR2: SQVTM, ANQGSEA. The CDR3 bases are TGCAGCGCCTCACCACCCGGACAGGGGGCGCGTCTCACTGAAGCTTTCTTT. As protein: CSASPPGQGARLTEAFF.

The chain recombines TRBV5-1 with TRBJ2-1, with 9 positions matching TRBD2. CDR3 length equals 15 residues. J lost 8 bases, V lost 0 bases, and 6 bases had no gene match. Germline CDR1 reads SGHRS; CDR2 reads YFSETQ. CDR3 residues: CASSLAREGIDEQFF. The CDR3 coding sequence is TGCGCCAGCAGCTTGGCGCGGGAGGGTATAGATGAGCAGTTCTTC. Full variable domain (remainder filled in from reference TRBV5-1 and TRBJ2-1): KAGVTQTPRYLIKTRGQQVTLSCSPISGHRSVSWYQQTPGQGLQFLFEYFSETQRNKGNFPGRFSGRQFSNSRSEMNVSTLELGDSALYLCASSLAREGIDEQFFGPGTRLTVL.

The sample holds one count of this clone. V usage is TRBV6-1 and J usage is TRBJ1-1; a weak D match, TRBD1 (5 bases). CDR1 and CDR2 (germline): MNHNS, SASEGT. Trimming removed 5 bases at V and 4 bases at J, with 11 bases between. This CDR3 is 13 amino acids long. The CDR3 here is CASSRGVFTEAFF. For the CDR3, the DNA is TGTGCCAGCAGTCGGGGGGTATTCACTGAAGCTTTCTTT.

This clone came up once. The J gene is TRBJ2-1, the V gene TRBV5-6; tentatively, D is TRBD2 (5 bases). Germline CDR1 is SGHDT and CDR2 is YYEEEE. V gave up 1 base and J gave up 7 bases, with 12 bases separating them. This CDR3 has 14 amino acids. For the CDR3, the DNA is TGTGCCAGCAGCTTGTTTGACTATCGGAATGAGCAGTTCTTC. The encoded protein is CASSLFDYRNEQFF.

This clone was detected a few times. The chain recombines TRBV7-8 with TRBJ2-2; D not certain. V was pared by 2 bases and J by 1 base, with 17 bases between. The CDR3 covers 18 residues. Germline V gene data show CDR1 as SGHVS and CDR2 as FQNEAQ. The CDR3, as DNA: TGTGCCAGCAGCTTAATTATGGCGAGGTCGGAGAACACCGGGGAGCTGTTTTTT. Translation: CASSLIMARSENTGELFF.

This clone was observed a single time. This chain joins TRBV27 and TRBJ2-7, with D perhaps TRBD1 (5 bases). The CDR3 length is 14 residues. The germline V gene has CDR1 MNHEY and CDR2 SMNVEV (reference sequence). With 2 bases removed from V and 4 bases from J, the gap between germline ends came to 12 bases. CDR3 DNA: TGTGCCAGCAGTTTAGGGAAGGGGCGGTACGAGCAGTACTTC. This encodes CASSLGKGRYEQYF.

This clone was counted once. The chain recombines TRBV18 with TRBJ2-1; D possibly corresponds to TRBD1 (6 bases). Germline V CDR1 and CDR2: KGHSH, LQKENI. Trimming shortened V by 3 bases and J by 3 bases, and 15 bases separated the two germline ends. This CDR3 region has 16 residues. The CDR3, as DNA: TGTGCCAGCTCACCGGGGACACGGATGATCTACAATGAGCAGTTCTTC. Translated, it gives CASSPGTRMIYNEQFF.